This T cell receptor beta chain derives from a study of T cells in Graves' hyperthyroidism and ophthalmopathy. This clonotype was detected ten times or more. The CDR3 length is 13 residues. Deletions cut 6 bases from V and 4 bases from J, with 12 bases between. The CDR3 regions of TCR beta were amplified from RNA transcripts. With the HTBI primer set, the TCR CDR3 went through a first round of RT-PCR. TCRdb passed the multiplex PCR reads through MiXCR, listing each CDR3 protein once. Among fewer than 900,000 distinct CDR3 sequences listed, 18% were seen once. The chain joins TRBV12-3 or TRBV12-4 to TRBJ1-2; D ambiguous. Sequencing was carried out using blood. The sequence was collected from a woman in her forties or fifties with Graves' hyperthyroidism that later progressed to Graves' ophthalmopathy. The CDR3 region has the DNA TGTGCCAGCAGCCGCTCCGGCGTCTATGGCTACACCTTC. Residues: CASSRSGVYGYTF.